This T cell receptor (beta chain) was captured in a study of cytomegalovirus exposure and HLA in healthy donors. Study summary: The same platform was used for the 90 to 150 validation repertoires as for the approximately 630 first-cohort repertoires, as reported in a later analysis.

Clones were read by immunoSEQ multiplex PCR, and TCRdb kept only the in-frame ones, dropping some. This sample carries 150,000 to 200,000 clones, approximately 84% of them seen once, and the ten largest clones take roughly 10%. Concerning this clone itself: Its antigen is not identified.

The donors were part of the validation cohort of roughly 110 subjects. That cohort was separate from the first cohort, which comprised 700 or so subjects. Per germline, CDR1 MNHEY and CDR2 SVGAGI. Trimming pared 5 bases from V and 4 bases from J, leaving 15 bases between. This CDR3 has 15 residues. Study observations and caveats: Cytomegalovirus-associated TCR beta chains were listed, numbering 150 to 200. Three chains linked to CMV were shown in vitro to be specific for CMV antigens.

The specimen was PBMCs. The sequence derives from a man aged 25-40 years in good health and CMV-seropositive. This sequence joins TRBV6-5 and TRBJ1-3, with a weak D call TRBD1 (6 bases). The CDR3 DNA reads TGTGCCAGCAGTCGAACTACAGGGCCCGGAAACACCATATATTTT. It specifies CASSRTTGPGNTIYF.